The entry below gives a single TCR beta chain sequence along with its context. This clone has only a few counts. Its antigen specificity is not known. Per-base qualities were not stored, and no clone one base away is much larger. The germline ends are 13 bases apart after V is trimmed by 0 bases and J by 8 bases. The germline V gene gives CDR1 as LGHNA and CDR2 as YNFKEQ. Including cysteine and phenylalanine, the CDR3 has 15 amino acids. The entry retains the CDR3 DNA only, 45 bases that are in frame from base 1. To sequence the TCRbeta CDR3 region, genomic DNA was isolated from the sorted cells. TCRbeta CDR3 regions were sequenced using the immunoSEQ Assay. TCRdb provides this immuneACCESS table in a form limited to in-frame rearrangements. Some clones are lacking; in checked studies, under half of them reflect an unresolved V gene, and why the rest are absent is not known. The sample has about 55,000 clones on record, about 80% of them singletons. The top ten constitute roughly 4.2% of the sample.

The trial excluded patients who had a history of autoimmune disease or who were on systemic immunosuppression. In every dose cohort, peripheral blood was drawn for TCR sequencing at baseline, cycle 4 day 1, and cycle 7 day 1. The samples were taken from a phase I, first-in-human, multicenter, open-label dose-escalation trial of ivuxolimab. Adults with locally advanced or metastatic head and neck squamous cell, hepatocellular, melanoma or renal cell carcinoma were enrolled in the trial. Before TCR sequencing, CD4+ T cells and CD8+ T cells were sorted from peripheral blood as separate populations. This sample was included in a study of OX40 agonist ivuxolimab in advanced cancers. General notes on the study: Ivuxolimab was an agonistic, fully human IgG2 monoclonal antibody directed against OX40 (CD134), a costimulatory receptor. Intravenous ivuxolimab was administered to patients every 2 weeks at six dose levels: 0.01, 0.1, 0.3, 1.5, 3 and 10 mg/kg. Of the approximately 54 dose-escalation patients, hepatocellular carcinoma was present in about 20, melanoma in approximately 15, renal cell carcinoma in 9 and head and neck cancer in 9. The dose-escalation cohort was over 70% male with a mean age of roughly 60 years, ranging from roughly 20 to 80. Prior anti-PD-1, anti-PD-L1 or anti-CTLA-4 therapy was permitted, and checkpoint inhibitors had been received by 40% to 50% of dose-escalation patients. Three dose-escalation patients achieved partial responses, one with hepatocellular carcinoma and two with cutaneous melanoma. Peripheral TCRbeta sequencing was intended to test whether TCR sequence diversity was altered and clonal T-cell expansion was caused by ivuxolimab. The paper covers the monotherapy dose-escalation part of the phase I ivuxolimab trial, which included N of about 51 patients. Overall results and qualifications from the work: Partial responders in the 0.1-3.0 mg/kg groups had among the lowest normalized peripheral clonal expansion, especially among CD8+ T cells. At doses of 0.1 to 3.0 mg/kg, clonal expansion of both CD4+ and CD8+ T cells in blood was seen between baseline and week 6. Which antigens the clonally expanded peripheral T cells were specific for was not determined. After ivuxolimab, expanded clones were on average more numerous among CD8+ T cells than among CD4+ T cells. Low levels of normalized T-cell clonal expansion were also seen in some patients who did not respond.

The sequence was collected from an adult with an advanced solid tumor such as melanoma, head and neck, liver or kidney cancer. Recombination joined TRBV4-2 with TRBJ1-4, and possibly TRBD1, on 6 matching bases. Sequencing was performed on CD4+ or CD8+ T cells sorted from blood, taken in a trial of the OX40 agonist ivuxolimab. The CDR3 protein sequence reads: CASSQEWNREEKLFF. The nucleotide sequence reads TGTGCCAGCAGCCAAGAATGGAACAGGGAGGAAAAACTGTTTTTT.